The 26 T cell receptor beta chains presented below share a single source sample, sequenced in a study of spatial heterogeneity in lung cancer. Stated time point: sample taken at primary tumor resection. Unsorted whole RNA samples from tumor, nontumor lung or frozen PBMC were sequenced. Each CDR3 protein is one row after TCRdb ran MiXCR on the 5' RACE reads. Of tens of thousands of distinct CDR3 sequences in the sample, under 7.5% were seen once. Specimen: PBMCs, collected at surgery. The receptors stem from a female donor with early-stage non-small cell lung cancer.

The chain joins TRBV2 to TRBJ2-2, with D maybe TRBD2 (5 bases). Trimming removed 10 bases at V and 1 base at J, with 16 bases between. CDR3 length: 15 residues. CDR1 SNHLY and CDR2 FYNNEI come from the germline V gene. The CDR3 protein is CAISVGGQNTGELFF. CDR3 DNA sequence: TGTGCCATCTCCGTTGGCGGGCAGAACACCGGGGAGCTGTTTTTT.

This clonotype has ten or more counts. One end of the junction varies from germline; a read error may be responsible. The chain couples TRBV29-1 to TRBJ2-5; 10 bases align to TRBD2. Germline V gene sequence: CDR1 SQVTM, CDR2 ANQGSEA. This CDR3 has 14 residues. Here the CDR3 reads CSVEGTSVRETQYF. For the CDR3, the DNA is TGCAGCGTGGAAGGGACTAGCGTAAGGGAGACCCAGTACTTC. The complete variable domain, with remaining parts taken from reference TRBV29-1 and TRBJ2-5, reads SAVISQKPSRDICQRGTSLTIQCQVDSQVTMMFWYRQQPGQSLTLIATANQGSEATYESGFVIDKFPISRPNLTFSTLTVSNMSPEDSSIYLCSVEGTSVRETQYFGPGTRLLVL.

The rearrangement uses TRBV5-4 and TRBJ1-1; D ambiguous. The CDR3 sequence is 14 residues long. CDR1 and CDR2 (germline): SGHNT, YYREEE (reference sequence). V dropped 1 base and J dropped 7 bases, with 14 bases sitting between them. CDR3 in amino acids: CASSLLAATGEAFF. The CDR3 DNA sequence: TGTGCCAGCAGCTTGTTGGCAGCCACGGGTGAAGCTTTCTTT.

This clonotype was observed at least ten times. The chain recombines TRBV28 with TRBJ1-4; D ambiguous. Germline CDR1 reads MDHEN; CDR2 reads SYDVKM. The CDR3 extends over 15 amino acids. Trimming shortened V by 5 bases and J by 5 bases, and 15 bases separated the two germline ends. The CDR3 DNA reads as TGTGCCAGCAGTCCGAATCCGTCCCGAAATGAAAAACTGTTTTTT. Protein: CASSPNPSRNEKLFF.

This clonotype was counted at least ten times. The rearrangement links TRBV29-1 to TRBJ2-1; tentative D call: TRBD1 (5 bases). This CDR3 spans 12 amino acids. The germline CDR1 and CDR2 sequences are SQVTM and ANQGSEA. Trimming took off 2 bases at V and 5 bases at J, with 7 bases between the two ends. CDR3 sequence (DNA): TGCAGCGTTGAACAGGGTGACAATGAGCAGTTCTTC. It codes for CSVEQGDNEQFF.

This clonotype was detected only a few times. The chain employs TRBV4-3 and TRBJ2-7, with D possibly matching TRBD1 (6 bases). The germline gives CDR1 LGHNA, CDR2 YSLEER. This CDR3 is 16 amino acids long. V dropped 5 bases and J dropped 0 bases, with 17 bases sitting between them. This chain's CDR3 is CASSITTGMDSYEQYF. The CDR3 coding sequence is TGCGCCAGCAGCATAACAACAGGGATGGACTCCTACGAGCAGTACTTC.

Notes on this clonotype: This sequence may be a read error, since a much larger clone differs from it by one base. J is TRBJ2-5 and V is TRBV10-2; unclear D gene. V lost 3 bases to trimming and J lost 4 bases, with 15 bases between them. Germline V lookup: CDR1 WSHSY, CDR2 SAAADI. The length of the CDR3 is 15 residues. The chain's CDR3 is CASSDPERRRETQYF. CDR3 sequence (DNA): TGCGCCAGCAGTGATCCCGAACGGCGGAGAGAGACCCAGTACTTC.

This clonotype has at least ten counts. The genes are TRBV3-1 and TRBJ1-1; D is undetermined. CDR3 length: 11 residues. Germline V gene sequence: CDR1 LGHDT, CDR2 YNNKEL (reference sequence). Trimming took 6 bases from V and 0 from J, leaving 2 bases between them. CDR3 protein: CASSLNTEAFF. Written as DNA, the CDR3 is TGTGCCAGCAGTCTGAACACTGAAGCTTTCTTT.

J is TRBJ2-7 and V is TRBV20-1; D is uncertain. Germline assignment: CDR1 DFQATT and CDR2 SNEGSKA (reference sequence). This CDR3 is built from 13 residues. The ends were cut back, 7 bases at V and 0 bases at J, with 13 bases in the middle. The CDR3, as DNA: TGCAGTGTAGGCAGTCAGTTCTCCTACGAGCAGTACTTC. Translated: CSVGSQFSYEQYF.

This rearrangement joins TRBV19 to TRBJ2-1; D is undetermined. This CDR3 is 11 amino acids long. Germline values: CDR1 LNHDA, CDR2 SQIVND (reference sequence). Trimming shortened V by 8 bases and J by 3 bases, and 5 bases separated the two germline ends. The CDR3 loop is CASQLYNEQFF. In nucleotides, the CDR3 is TGTGCCAGTCAACTCTACAATGAGCAGTTCTTC.

A remark on this clonotype: One end of the junction is discordant with germline, which a read error may explain. The chain employs TRBV29-1 and TRBJ2-1, with D uncertain. CDR3 length: 13 residues. CDR1 is SQVTM, CDR2 ANQGSEA, per germline. The CDR3 reads CSVRVQNYNGQFF. CDR3 DNA: TGCAGCGTACGGGTCCAGAACTACAATGGGCAGTTCTTC.

This clonotype showed up many times. The rearrangement uses TRBV6-2 or TRBV6-3 and TRBJ2-5; D may be TRBD1 (5 bases). The CDR3 runs to 14 residues. Trimming removed 6 bases from V and 2 bases from J, with 13 bases in between. Germline V gene lookup returns CDR1 MNHEY and CDR2 SVGEGT. The CDR3 loop reads CASRQYRQQETQYF. The CDR3 nucleotides are TGTGCCAGCAGACAGTACAGACAGCAAGAGACCCAGTACTTC.

CDR3 sequence reads: CASSPGRSNEQFF. CDR3 in DNA: TGTGCCAGCAGTCCGGGCCGGAGCAATGAGCAGTTCTTC. The rearrangement uses TRBV6-5 and TRBJ2-1; D is unresolved. V shed 5 bases and J shed 6 bases, with 11 bases lying between them. The CDR3 covers 13 residues. Germline CDR1 and CDR2: MNHEY and SVGAGI.

The chain joins TRBV30 to TRBJ2-3; 8 positions match TRBD1. This CDR3 contains 16 residues. Looked up from germline, CDR1 is GTSNPN and CDR2 is SVGIG (reference sequence). V shed 3 bases and J 2 bases; nucleotides not matched to a gene: 10. CDR3 DNA sequence: TGTGCCTGGAGCCGAACGAAGACAGGGGACACAGATACGCAGTATTTT. This codes for CAWSRTKTGDTDTQYF.

In this sample, this clonotype turned up many times. This sequence joins TRBV3-1 and TRBJ2-7; D remains ambiguous. The germline gives CDR1 LGHDT, CDR2 YNNKEL (reference sequence). CDR3 size: 13 residues. Deletions cut 3 bases from V and 6 bases from J, with 12 bases between. The CDR3 spells CASSHGRVAEQYF. In DNA, the CDR3 is TGTGCCAGCAGCCATGGACGGGTAGCCGAGCAGTACTTC.

This clonotype was seen only a few times. The chain employs TRBV7-6 and TRBJ2-1, with a weak D call TRBD1 (5 bases). Germline CDR1 is SGHVS and CDR2 is FNYEAQ. The CDR3 consists of 14 residues. Deletions cut 3 bases from V and 5 bases from J, with 11 bases between. As DNA, the CDR3 is TGTGCCAGCAGCTTGGGTGTAGGGGACAATGAGCAGTTCTTC. It codes for CASSLGVGDNEQFF.

This clonotype was counted at least ten times. This sequence joins TRBV19 and TRBJ2-3; 7 nucleotides line up with TRBD2. The junction had 12 bases not matched to a gene; V was cut back by 5 bases and J by 4 bases. Germline V gene sequence: CDR1 LNHDA, CDR2 SQIVND (reference sequence). The CDR3 contains 16 residues. Written as DNA, the CDR3 is TGTGCCAGTAGTTGGAGTATCAGCGGGGTCGCAGATACGCAGTATTTT. Residues: CASSWSISGVADTQYF.

This clonotype came up many times. The DNA of the CDR3 is TGTGCCAGCAGGTCCCAGTGGGAGACCCAGTACTTC. It codes for CASRSQWETQYF. This chain connects TRBV12-3 or TRBV12-4 to TRBJ2-5; the D is unclear. V dropped 6 bases and J dropped 5 bases, with 10 bases sitting between them. The CDR3 extends over 12 amino acids.

This clonotype was recorded many times. This chain joins TRBV28 and TRBJ1-1; TRBD1 might be the D (5 bases). Deletions cut 4 bases from V and 1 base from J, with 13 bases between. Germline V lookup: CDR1 MDHEN, CDR2 SYDVKM. The CDR3 is made up of 15 amino acids. The CDR3 sequence is CASSSQGAWNTEAFF. CDR3 coding DNA: TGTGCCAGCAGTTCGCAGGGAGCATGGAACACTGAAGCTTTCTTT.

V and J are TRBV30 and TRBJ2-1; TRBD2 might be the D (6 bases). The length of the CDR3 is 15 residues. V shed 0 bases and J shed 6 bases, with 15 bases lying between them. Germline lookup yields CDR1 GTSNPN and CDR2 SVGIG (reference sequence). CDR3 nucleotide sequence: TGTGCCTGGAGTGTAGGATGGGCGACTAGCAATGAGCAGTTCTTC. It translates to CAWSVGWATSNEQFF.

Ten or more counts support this clonotype. This chain uses TRBV3-1 with TRBJ2-3, with 15 bases matching TRBD2. Losses at the gene ends were 0 bases for V and 6 bases for J; bases not matched to a gene: 10. Germline V CDR1 and CDR2: LGHDT, YNNKEL (reference sequence). CDR3 size: 19 residues. The CDR3 sequence is CASSQDPSGLAGGRDTQYF. Written as DNA, the CDR3 is TGTGCCAGCAGCCAAGATCCCTCCGGACTAGCGGGGGGGAGGGATACGCAGTATTTT.

This clonotype occurred a few times. The chain employs TRBV18 and TRBJ1-2; D gene unclear. Germline CDR1 and CDR2: KGHSH and LQKENI. Trimming stripped 3 bases from V and 1 base from J, with 9 bases between. This CDR3 contains 14 residues. CDR3 DNA: TGTGCCAGCTCACCCCAGTCGGATAACTATGGCTACACCTTC. Translating gives CASSPQSDNYGYTF.

The chain recombines TRBV6-2 or TRBV6-3 with TRBJ2-1; 9 bases fit TRBD2. Trimming removed 9 bases from V and 11 bases from J; junction bases left unmatched: 17. This CDR3 spans 15 amino acids. Germline V gene sequence: CDR1 MNHEY, CDR2 SVGEGT. The CDR3, as DNA: TGTGCCAGTCACTTAGGGCTAGCGGGGCCCAAACAGCAGTTCTTC. Translated: CASHLGLAGPKQQFF.

This clonotype was observed at least ten times. The chain carries TRBV5-1 and TRBJ2-2, with a weak D call TRBD1 (6 bases). The CDR3 consists of 13 residues. V was clipped by 7 bases and J by 3 bases, with 10 bases between them. Germline loops: CDR1 SGHRS, CDR2 YFSETQ. CDR3: CASGQGYTGELFF. Written as DNA, the CDR3 is TGCGCCAGCGGGCAGGGGTACACCGGGGAGCTGTTTTTT.

Notes on this clonotype: This sequence may be a read error, since a much larger clone differs from it by one base. The CDR3 carries no conserved terminal phenylalanine or tryptophan, so it likely arises from a read error. This chain connects TRBV20-1 to TRBJ2-4; tentative D call: TRBD1 (5 bases). The ends were cut back, 6 bases at V and 8 bases at J, with 14 bases in the middle. The CDR3 spans 12 residues. The V gene's germline CDR1 is DFQATT and CDR2 SNEGSKA (reference sequence). In nucleotides, the CDR3 is TGCAGTGCGCGGACCCGCAGGGACATTCAGTACTAC. It codes for CSARTRRDIQYY.

This clonotype has more than one count but fewer than ten. The rearrangement joins TRBV6-2 or TRBV6-3 to TRBJ1-1, with D unresolved. Deletions cut 5 bases from V and 0 bases from J, with 16 bases between. Germline CDR1 reads MNHEY; CDR2 reads SVGEGT. The CDR3 loop spans 16 amino acids. The DNA of the CDR3 is TGTGCCAGCAGTCCCCCGGTCCAGCAAGTGAACACTGAAGCTTTCTTT. Amino acid sequence: CASSPPVQQVNTEAFF.